Sequencing of this T cell receptor (beta chain) was carried out in a study of cytomegalovirus exposure and HLA in healthy donors. Study details: Early released data comprised around 80 million unique TCRs from HLA-typed donors. Study results and limitations: According to an earlier analysis, most TCR beta V segments yielded productive rearrangements about 90% or about 30% of the time.

The V end lost 4 bases, the J end lost 4 bases, and 13 bases lay between the germline ends. Germline CDR1 LNHDA, CDR2 SQIVND (reference sequence). The CDR3 spans 14 residues. With respect to this clone: Its target is not known.

The study ran its PCR with 60 Vbeta and 13 Jbeta primers. This table comes from immunoSEQ multiplex PCR, and its TCRdb copy is limited to in-frame clones, with some not included. Among some 89,000 clones listed, roughly 76% were seen once. This chain connects TRBV19 to TRBJ1-2; TRBD1 might be the D (6 bases). This TCR was sampled from a woman aged 25-40 years in good health and CMV-seronegative. Sequenced: PBMCs. This CDR3 is CASSTDRRTYGYTF. The CDR3 DNA is TGTGCCAGTAGTACCGACAGGCGAACCTATGGCTACACCTTC.